This TCR beta chain comes out of a study of T cells after yellow fever vaccination. Study-wide results and caveats: Relatively few clonotypes were ones that appeared in both CD4 and CD8 compartments.

As concerns this clonotype: Its target is not known.

V lost 2 bases and J lost 7, with 9 bases in between. In germline, CDR1 is SGHNT, CDR2 YYREEE (reference sequence). This CDR3 has 13 amino acids. It was through 5'RACE template switching that TCR cDNA was made, with a universal primer site and UMIs added. Each CDR3 protein is one row after TCRdb ran MiXCR on the 5' RACE reads. Among some 240,000 distinct CDR3 sequences listed, about 3.5% were seen once. The receptor comes from a man aged 18-30 years who received the YFV17D yellow fever vaccine. This chain uses TRBV5-4 with TRBJ2-2; D is possibly TRBD1 (6 bases). The source was PBMCs, collected 15 days after the yellow fever booster vaccination. Here the CDR3 reads CASSFRGNGELFF. Here the CDR3 DNA reads TGTGCCAGCAGCTTCAGGGGTAACGGGGAGCTGTTTTTT.